This T cell receptor (beta chain) was recorded in a study of post-analysis software for immune sequencing data (dated by TCRdb to between 2014 and 2016). Regarding the complete study: Recorded disease courses included relapsing-remitting, secondary progressive and progressive-relapsing multiple sclerosis, with some patients lacking subtype annotation. A subset of samples was prepared in parallel using single-end sample barcoding, then pooled and co-amplified after Illumina adapter ligation. Patient repertoires were compared against about a dozen previously published healthy control repertoires from donors aged 6 to 25 years. The research as a whole found: Significantly higher frequencies in patients than in controls were found for several TRBV segments, including TRBV5-6, TRBV5-1 and TRBV20-1. Strong co-clustering of samples prepared in the same batch was shown by direct clustering with F measure, prompting a batch-effect correction. Significantly lower normalized Chao1 diversity was found in multiple sclerosis patients than in controls, suggesting substantial peripheral T-cell clonal expansion. The control group was slightly older than the multiple sclerosis patient group.

The library came from PCR. TCRdb names Illumina HiSeq 2500 as the instrument used. To reduce PCR and sequencing biases, unique molecular identifiers were incorporated into the TCR beta cDNA libraries. Roughly 0.5 million cDNA molecules were obtained per 1 to 10 million input T cells, so each molecule approximated one T cell. The patient libraries were prepared and sequenced using the same protocol as the earlier healthy control dataset. Samples belonging to the same batch were prepared together, multiplexed and sequenced on a shared HiSeq lane. On the authors' methods: Raw barcoded reads were processed with MIGEC, discarding single-read molecular identifier groups before consensus assembly and CDR3 extraction. Clonotype tables were post-analysed with VDJtools, and diversity was normalized by down-sampling all datasets to the smallest sample size. Repertoire overlap clustering matched CDR3 amino acid but not nucleotide sequences to correct batch-related cross-sample contamination. Clones were called with MiXCR by TCRdb after fastp trimmed the public reads at Q25, and only in-frame beta chains were retained. Duplicate CDR3 protein sequences are folded into a single record with the most common DNA and genes. These V and J calls originate from TCRdb's pipeline instead of the authors' own analysis. This sample is represented by approximately 250,000 distinct CDR3 sequences; 36% of them were singletons. The leading ten clones occupy around 4.8% of the sample.

To demonstrate the VDJtools post-analysis software, TCR beta repertoires were profiled from the peripheral blood of over ten young patients with multiple sclerosis. The multiple sclerosis patients were children and adolescents between roughly 6 and 17 years of age. In its sample, this clonotype was seen once. The antigen it recognizes is unknown. The record has no base qualities; no much larger clone is one base away. One read alone is weak evidence. The CDR3 measures 17 amino acids from cysteine to phenylalanine. The retained sequence is limited to the CDR3, 51 bases, with the frame set at the first base. V drops 5 bases and J drops 1 base, leaving 18 bases in between. The germline V gene encodes CDR1 MNHEY and CDR2 SVGAGI.

The chain links TRBV6-5 with TRBJ2-1; the D call is possibly TRBD1 or TRBD2, each sharing 5 bases. The sequenced material came from blood. The receptor comes from a girl aged 10 to 17 with multiple sclerosis. The DNA sequence follows: TGTGCCAGCAGTAACCGAATGGGGACCAAATCCTACAATGAGCAGTTCTTC. It encodes CASSNRMGTKSYNEQFF.